This passage covers 19 T cell receptor beta chains from one sample sequenced in a study of vaccination effects on CD4 cells after COVID-19. These receptors have no identified antigens. The data were produced by immunoSEQ multiplex PCR, yet TCRdb's version contains in-frame clones alone and is incomplete. The data show more than 40,000 clones, around 67% seen once. Within the ViraFEST assay, antigen-specific CD4+ T cells underwent expansion with viral peptide pools prior to sequencing. Following an approximately 10-day culture, CD4+ T cells were purified. Previously uninfected by SARS-CoV-2, the vaccine recipients also showed negative nucleocapsid antibodies. Sequencing used CD4+ T cells from PBMCs cultured with HCoV-OC43 spike peptides, obtained before COVID-19 vaccination. Subset here: HCoV-OC43 spike overlapping peptide pool stimulation. These receptors came from a human donor who received a COVID-19 vaccine.

The chain joins TRBV7-2 to TRBJ2-2, with 8 bases aligning to TRBD2. This CDR3 is built from 16 residues. Germline trimming cut 6 bases from V and 2 bases from J; bases unmatched to any gene: 8. Germline V CDR1 and CDR2: SGHTA, FQGNSA. Here the CDR3 reads CASSPDSGRNTGELFF. CDR3 DNA sequence: TGTGCCAGCAGTCCCGACAGCGGGAGAAACACCGGGGAGCTGTTTTTT. Together with reference TRBV7-2 and TRBJ2-2, the CDR3 gives the full variable domain: GAGVSQSPSNKVTEKGKDVELRCDPISGHTALYWYRQSLGQGLEFLIYFQGNSAPDKSGLPSDRFSAERTGGSVSTLTIQRTQQEDSAVYLCASSPDSGRNTGELFFGEGSRLTVL.

This chain uses TRBV6-5 with TRBJ1-2; 9 nucleotides agree with TRBD1. The CDR3 is made up of 14 amino acids. The J segment lost 2 bases and the V segment lost 7 bases, leaving 5 bases of the junction unmatched. Germline lookup yields CDR1 MNHEY and CDR2 SVGAGI. The DNA of the CDR3 is TGTGCCAGCACCCCGGACAGGGGAAACTATGGCTACACCTTC. Amino acid sequence: CASTPDRGNYGYTF.

The CDR3 DNA is TGTGCCTGGAGTCAGGACCAAAACATTCAGTACTTC. As protein: CAWSQDQNIQYF. V usage is TRBV30 and J usage is TRBJ2-4; D is ambiguous. Trimming shortened V by 2 bases and J by 5 bases, and 7 bases separated the two germline ends. CDR1 is GTSNPN, CDR2 SVGIG, per germline (reference sequence). This CDR3 is 12 amino acids long.

This clone was counted a few times. The J gene is TRBJ1-1, the V gene TRBV10-3; D is unresolved. The V and J ends lost 4 bases and 0 bases respectively, with 6 bases between them. This CDR3 has 13 residues. The germline CDR1 and CDR2 sequences are ENHRY and SYGVKD. The CDR3 sequence is CAISVELNTEAFF. CDR3 in DNA: TGTGCCATCAGTGTGGAATTGAACACTGAAGCTTTCTTT.

The V and J genes are TRBV5-1 and TRBJ1-1; 8 bases align to TRBD1. Germline lookup yields CDR1 SGHRS and CDR2 YFSETQ. This CDR3 spans 14 amino acids. After removal of 4 bases from V and 2 bases from J, the junction contained 4 bases not matched to a gene. This CDR3 is CASSIDRGNTEAFF. CDR3 DNA sequence: TGCGCCAGCAGCATCGACAGGGGAAACACTGAAGCTTTCTTT.

The chain couples TRBV2 to TRBJ2-1; D possibly corresponds to TRBD1 (6 bases). This CDR3 contains 15 residues. Per the germline V gene, CDR1 is SNHLY and CDR2 is FYNNEI. V lost 5 bases and J 4 bases, leaving 15 bases between the germline ends. The CDR3 nucleotides are TGTGCCAGCAGTTATCGGGACATGAAGTACAATGAGCAGTTCTTC. It codes for CASSYRDMKYNEQFF.

This chain joins TRBV9 and TRBJ1-1; a weak D match, TRBD1 (5 bases). Germline loops: CDR1 SGDLS, CDR2 YYNGEE. V lost 0 bases and J 2 bases, leaving 11 bases between the germline ends. The CDR3 is 15 residues long. As DNA, the CDR3 is TGTGCCAGCAGCGTAGGTGGGACGGCAAACACTGAAGCTTTCTTT. Translation gives CASSVGGTANTEAFF. Full variable domain (missing parts from reference TRBV9 and TRBJ1-1): DSGVTQTPKHLITATGQRVTLRCSPRSGDLSVYWYQQSLDQGLQFLIQYYNGEERAKGNILERFSAQQFPDLHSELNLSSLELGDSALYFCASSVGGTANTEAFFGQGTRLTVV.

The V and J genes are TRBV5-4 and TRBJ1-1; TRBD1 might be the D (5 bases). CDR1 is SGHNT, CDR2 YYREEE, per germline (reference sequence). Trimming pared 4 bases from V and 5 bases from J, leaving 15 bases between. This CDR3 has 14 amino acids. CDR3 sequence: CASSGRAGGTEAFF. DNA of the CDR3: TGTGCCAGCAGCGGCCGTGCGGGGGGGACTGAAGCTTTCTTT.

The chain couples TRBV5-5 to TRBJ1-4; a possible D gene is TRBD1 (5 bases). The CDR3 consists of 17 residues. V was cut by 3 bases and J by 0 bases, with 15 bases left in between. Germline CDR1 is SGHKS and CDR2 is YYEKEE (reference sequence). CDR3 amino acids: CASSWGRSGTTNEKLFF. Here the CDR3 DNA reads TGTGCCAGCAGCTGGGGTCGGTCAGGGACAACTAATGAAAAACTGTTTTTT.

The gene calls are TRBV28 and TRBJ1-5; no firm D call. V dropped 7 bases and J dropped 7 bases, with 11 bases sitting between them. CDR3 length: 12 residues. The germline V gene has CDR1 MDHEN and CDR2 SYDVKM. The CDR3 region is CASNVAGQPQHF. In DNA, the CDR3 is TGTGCCAGCAATGTGGCTGGACAGCCCCAGCATTTT. The whole variable domain, filled in from reference TRBV28 and TRBJ1-5, reads DVKVTQSSRYLVKRTGEKVFLECVQDMDHENMFWYRQDPGLGLRLIYFSYDVKMKEKGDIPEGYSVSREKKERFSLILESASTNQTSMYLCASNVAGQPQHFGDGTRLSIL.

The chain couples TRBV3-1 (or the pseudogene TRBV3-2) to TRBJ2-1, with 8 bases lining up with TRBD2. J lost 6 bases, V lost 1 base, and 5 bases had no gene match. The CDR3 runs to 15 residues. CDR1 and CDR2 from the germline V gene are LGHDT and YNNKEL (reference sequence). CDR3 bases: TGTGCCAGCAGCCAAGTGAGACGGGGGGGCAATGAGCAGTTCTTC. The encoded protein is CASSQVRRGGNEQFF.

There are a few counts of this clone. V gene TRBV4-3 combines with J gene TRBJ1-2; 11 nucleotides match TRBD1. The junction had 8 bases not matched to a gene; V was cut back by 0 bases and J by 8 bases. CDR1 LGHNA and CDR2 YSLEER come from the germline V gene. The CDR3 runs 16 residues. CDR3 DNA: TGCGCCAGCAGCCAAGAAAGGACAGGGGGCCTGGGGGGCTACACCTTC. Its translation: CASSQERTGGLGGYTF.

This clone showed up just a few times. The chain is built from TRBV2 and TRBJ1-2, with 7 bases matching TRBD1. CDR3 length: 14 amino acids. The J segment lost 6 bases and the V segment lost 6 bases, leaving 10 bases of the junction unmatched. In germline, CDR1 is SNHLY, CDR2 FYNNEI. CDR3 in amino acids: CASRAPGGGDGYTF. In nucleotides, the CDR3 is TGTGCCAGCAGGGCGCCCGGAGGGGGCGATGGCTACACCTTC.

The chain recombines TRBV4-2 with TRBJ1-2, with a tentative D call TRBD1 (6 bases). CDR3 size: 14 residues. Germline CDR1 LGHNA, CDR2 YNFKEQ. Trimming took off 1 base at V and 4 bases at J, with 10 bases between the two ends. CDR3 DNA sequence: TGTGCCAGCAGCCAAGGAGGACAGTCCTATGGCTACACCTTC. It encodes CASSQGGQSYGYTF.

The gene calls are TRBV25-1 and TRBJ2-1; 7 bases match TRBD2. The CDR3 runs to 16 residues. With V trimmed by 5 bases and J by 4 bases, 11 bases remained unmatched. The V gene's germline CDR1 is MGHDK and CDR2 SYGVNS. The CDR3 sequence: CASSPLGGAVYNEQFF. CDR3 in DNA: TGTGCCAGCAGTCCCTTGGGAGGGGCCGTGTACAATGAGCAGTTCTTC.

The chain has TRBV6-5 and TRBJ2-4; tentative D call: TRBD2 (5 bases). V lost 6 bases and J lost 3, with 12 bases in between. This CDR3 comprises 14 residues. Germline V CDR1 and CDR2: MNHEY, SVGAGI. The DNA for the CDR3 is TGTGCCAGCAGGGAGGTGGGGTACAAAAACATTCAGTACTTC. Amino acids: CASREVGYKNIQYF.

The rearrangement uses TRBV4-2 and TRBJ2-1; D remains ambiguous. The CDR3 is 13 residues long. Germline assignment: CDR1 LGHNA and CDR2 YNFKEQ. Trimming pared 3 bases from V and 4 bases from J, leaving 7 bases between. As DNA, the CDR3 is TGTGCCAGCAGCCAGGATCCTTACAATGAGCAGTTCTTC. Residues: CASSQDPYNEQFF.

This rearrangement joins TRBV7-2 to TRBJ1-2; 7 nucleotides align to TRBD1. This CDR3 contains 14 residues. The junction had 5 bases not matched to a gene; V was cut back by 5 bases and J by 2 bases. Germline V gives CDR1 SGHTA, CDR2 FQGNSA. Here the CDR3 DNA reads TGTGCCAGCAGCGCCTGGACAGGAAACTATGGCTACACCTTC. Translation: CASSAWTGNYGYTF.

The V call is TRBV5-4, the J call TRBJ2-6; D not certain. Germline V gene lookup returns CDR1 SGHNT and CDR2 YYREEE (reference sequence). This CDR3 is 15 amino acids long. V was shortened by 4 bases and J by 1 base, with 9 bases between the two germline ends. The DNA of the CDR3 is TGTGCCAGCAGCGGACCCCCGTCTGGGGCCAACGTCCTGACTTTC. Its translation is CASSGPPSGANVLTF. Full variable domain (rest looked up from reference TRBV5-4 and TRBJ2-6): ETGVTQSPTHLIKTRGQQVTLRCSSQSGHNTVSWYQQALGQGPQFIFQYYREEENGRGNFPPRFSGLQFPNYSSELNVNALELDDSALYLCASSGPPSGANVLTFGAGSRLTVL.